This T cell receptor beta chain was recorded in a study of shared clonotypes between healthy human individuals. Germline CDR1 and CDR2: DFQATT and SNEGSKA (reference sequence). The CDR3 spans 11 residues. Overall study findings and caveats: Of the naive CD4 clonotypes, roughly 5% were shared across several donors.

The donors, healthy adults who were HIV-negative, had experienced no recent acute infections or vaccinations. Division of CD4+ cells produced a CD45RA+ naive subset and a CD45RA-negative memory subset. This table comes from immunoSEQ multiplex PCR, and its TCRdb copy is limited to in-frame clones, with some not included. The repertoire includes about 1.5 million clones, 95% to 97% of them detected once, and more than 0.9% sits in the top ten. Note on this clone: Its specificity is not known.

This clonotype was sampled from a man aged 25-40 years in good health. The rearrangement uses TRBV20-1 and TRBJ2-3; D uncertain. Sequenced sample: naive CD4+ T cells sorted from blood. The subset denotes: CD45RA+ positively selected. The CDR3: CTRSSTDTQYF. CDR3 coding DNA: TGCACACGGTCTAGCACAGATACGCAGTATTTT.